This T cell receptor beta chain emerged from a study of long-term antiretroviral therapy in people with HIV (dated by TCRdb to between 2020 and 2023). Turning to the overall study: The earliest samples were collected roughly a decade before the 2015 WHO recommendation for immediate ART, at a time when ART was usually postponed until CD4 counts fell. A retrospective serial study tested whether changes in peripheral blood TRB repertoire composition and diversity were associated with ART initiation and durable HIV suppression. Of the roughly 30 participants with HIV, 10 to 11 were female. A total of over 150 cryopreserved PBMC samples came from approximately 30 adults with confirmed HIV infection and were collected serially over a mean of roughly 6 years (range 1-12). No cross-contamination during QIAcube processing turned up in test extractions that ran a monoclonal T-cell line alongside 33 polyclonal samples.

Inclusion was restricted to participants for whom at least one PBMC sample before ART initiation and at least two post-ART samples were available. All participants with HIV were treated in the United States of America. Before DNA extraction, cryopreserved samples of about 1-10 million PBMC were thawed and washed. At the time of the earliest PBMC sample, participants with HIV were aged between roughly 20 and 60 years. Per participant, PBMC samples came from 1-4 timepoints prior to ART initiation and 2-8 timepoints following ART initiation, for a median of 7 samples. Serial HIV viral load, CD4+ T-cell count, ART history and demographic data were obtained for every participant. Genomic DNA was extracted from unsorted PBMC with a Qiagen kit on a QIAcube, with processing performed in batches of 12 samples. As regards this clone: The clone's antigen remains unknown. No much larger clone exists at a distance of one base, and base qualities are not known.

The immunoSEQ hsTCRB v3.0 assay was used at survey level resolution for TRB variable region sequencing. TRB sequencing targeted a depth of about 40,000-55,000 T-cell genomes per sample. An Illumina MiSeq with a v3 150-cycle kit was used to sequence the pooled TRB libraries. The authors' pipeline ran thus. Repertoire analysis was performed in R inside a reproducible Nextflow workflow that covered QC, data transformation and analysis. LymphoSeq2, an R package for exploring AIRR-Seq data, was used to implement the custom analyses. Several samples that produced fewer than 5000 total TRB sequences were removed, so about 200 HIV repertoires were analyzed. Among the 180 to 200 HIV repertoires that were kept, around 59 were collected before ART initiation and more than 120 were collected after ART initiation. Repertoires were downsampled to 5000 TRB nucleotide sequences, and summary statistics were averaged over 100 downsampling iterations. TRB sequences were retained for analysis only if CDR3 regions of at least seven amino acids were present. A Shannon entropy-derived clonality score and the Gini coefficient were used to measure diversity. In the repertoire networks, any two of the top 5000 CDR3 amino acid sequences were connected whenever the two sequences differed by an edit distance of one. GLIPH2 predicted antigen specificity groups and MHC restriction for TRB CDR3 amino acid sequences. To flag known CMV, EBV, HIV or tissue antigen associations, CDR3 amino acid sequences were matched against VDJdb and McPAS-TCR. Pre-ART, post-ART and control groups were compared with Wilcoxon signed-rank tests and Holm-Bonferroni correction. This immuneACCESS table, as held by TCRdb, lists in-frame sequences with V and J called but not all clones. Of the missing ones, under half trace to an unresolved V gene in checked studies; the others have no known cause. The V and J calls and clone size are taken from that table; D and trimming were inferred from the DNA. The sample table lists over 15,000 clones, 76% of them with a count of one. Clones ranked in the top ten supply 14% of the sample.

The investigation overall reported the following: The samples were dated from about 2004 to 2018, and the ART regimens that were used may be less effective than current ART regimens. At every time point, the repertoire was dominated by expanded TRB clones first identified before ART initiation, although this dominance fluctuated and, in many PLHIV, declined after ART. A significant increase in TRB diversity was found to be associated with ART initiation, although TRB diversity was observed to remain significantly below that of transplant donor controls even after long-term ART. Owing to limited PBMC availability, only the TCR beta chain was sequenced, without alpha chain pairing. CDR3 length ranges in HIV repertoires were narrower than in controls, and network structure suggested an antigen-experienced repertoire with only a slight naive shift after ART. Inferences about post-ART repertoire changes are limited because no data were available on ART adherence, viral resistance or therapy changes. Unsorted PBMC were profiled instead of sorted CD4+ and CD8+ T cells because pre-ART samples had limited cell numbers.

The sample here was unsorted PBMCs, taken 0.5 years before starting antiretroviral therapy. This TCR derives from a woman aged 45-60 years with HIV.

The DNA reads as follows: TGCGCCAGCAGCTTGGGGCCGACAAACACCGGGGAGCTGTTTTTT. Translated, it reads CASSLGPTNTGELFF. The chain is assembled from TRBV5-1 and TRBJ2-2; there is no confident call for the D gene. Spanning cysteine to phenylalanine, the CDR3 consists of 15 amino acids. Only the CDR3 DNA is retained, 45 bases long and in frame from the first base. Sequences SGHRS (CDR1) and YFSETQ (CDR2) are obtained from the germline V gene. V loses 0 bases, J loses 2 bases, and the germline ends lie 8 bases apart.